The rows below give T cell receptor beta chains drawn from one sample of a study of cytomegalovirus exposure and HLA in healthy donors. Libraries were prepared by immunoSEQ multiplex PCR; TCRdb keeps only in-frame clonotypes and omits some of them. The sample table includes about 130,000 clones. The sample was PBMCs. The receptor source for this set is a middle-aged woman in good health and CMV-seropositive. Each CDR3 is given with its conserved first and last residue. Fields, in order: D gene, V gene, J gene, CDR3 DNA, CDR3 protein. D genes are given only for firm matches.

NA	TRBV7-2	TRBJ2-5	TGTGCCAGCAGCCCAAGACTAAAACAAGAGACCCAGTACTTC	CASSPRLKQETQYF
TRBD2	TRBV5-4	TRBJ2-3	TGTGCCAGCAGCAGTAGGACTAGCGGGAGAAGGTTGGATACGCAGTATTTT	CASSSRTSGRRLDTQYF
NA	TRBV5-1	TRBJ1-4	TGCGCCAGCAGCTTGGAGCCAGAGACAACAACTAATGAAAAACTGTTTTTT	CASSLEPETTTNEKLFF
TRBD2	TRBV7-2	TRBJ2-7	TGTGCCAGCAGCGCCTTACTAGCGGGAGTGGGTATAGGCGAGCAGTACTTC	CASSALLAGVGIGEQYF
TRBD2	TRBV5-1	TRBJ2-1	TGCGCCAGCAGCGCGGGACTAGTGGGGAACCCCCCGGAATACAATGAGCAGTTCTTC	CASSAGLVGNPPEYNEQFF
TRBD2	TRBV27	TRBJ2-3	TGTGCCAGCAGTTTGATCACTAGCGGGAGAAGCACAGATACGCAGTATTTT	CASSLITSGRSTDTQYF
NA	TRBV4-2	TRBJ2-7	TGTGCCAGCAGCCAAGGTGAGGGAGAGGCCTACGAGCAGTACTTC	CASSQGEGEAYEQYF
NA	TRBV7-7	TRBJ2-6	TGTGCTAGCAGCTTGGGGATAGGGGATACTGGGGCCAACGTCCTGACTTTC	CASSLGIGDTGANVLTF
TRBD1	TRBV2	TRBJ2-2	TGTGCCAGCAGTGATATCGGGACAGTGAACACCGGGGAGCTGTTTTTT	CASSDIGTVNTGELFF
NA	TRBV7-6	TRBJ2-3	TGTGCCAGCAGCTTATCCGTAGATACGCAGTATTTT	CASSLSVDTQYF
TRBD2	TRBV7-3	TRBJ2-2	TGTGCCAGCAGCCAGAAACTAGCGGGGCTGAACACCGGGGAGCTGTTTTTT	CASSQKLAGLNTGELFF
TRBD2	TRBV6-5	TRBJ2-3	TGTGCCAGCAGTTTCGAGCGGGAGCGCAGCACAGATACGCAGTATTTT	CASSFERERSTDTQYF
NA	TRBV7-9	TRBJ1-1	TGTGCCAGCGGCTCTGGGGCCTACACTGAAGCTTTCTTT	CASGSGAYTEAFF
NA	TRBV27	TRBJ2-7	TGTGCCAGCAGTTTATCGGGCACCCTAAGCTCCTACGAGCAGTACTTC	CASSLSGTLSSYEQYF
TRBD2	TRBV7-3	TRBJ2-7	TGTGCCAGCACCCCCTTCGGCCTAGCGGGCTACTACGAGCAGTACTTC	CASTPFGLAGYYEQYF
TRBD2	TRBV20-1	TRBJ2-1	TGCAGTGGCGGGAGATTTAATGAGCAGTTCTTC	CSGGRFNEQFF
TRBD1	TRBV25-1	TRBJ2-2	TGTGCCAGCAGTGGGACAGGGGACACCGGGGAGCTGTTTTTT	CASSGTGDTGELFF
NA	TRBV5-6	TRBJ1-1	TGTGCCAGCAGCTTGGGGACTGAGTCGGCAGCTTTCTTT	CASSLGTESAAFF
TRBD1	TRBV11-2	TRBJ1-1	TGTGCCAGCAGCCCTTTAAGGGGGCGCGCTGAAGCTTTCTTT	CASSPLRGRAEAFF
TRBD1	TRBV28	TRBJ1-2	TGTGCCAGCATCCTACAGGGGGCGCCCTATGGCTACACCTTC	CASILQGAPYGYTF
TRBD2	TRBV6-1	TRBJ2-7	TGTGCCAGCAGATGGGGGGGTGTATCCTACGAGCAGTACTTC	CASRWGGVSYEQYF
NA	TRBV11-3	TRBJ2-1	TGTGCCAGCAGCCCCCAATATAGCGTTATGGGAAATGAGCAGTTCTTC	CASSPQYSVMGNEQFF
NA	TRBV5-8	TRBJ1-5	TGTGCCAGCAGCTCGACCGGGTGGAGGGATCAGCCCCAGCATTTT	CASSSTGWRDQPQHF
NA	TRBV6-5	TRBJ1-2	TGTGCCAGCAGTTCCCGGGGGTCCCCTAACTATGGCTACACCTTC	CASSSRGSPNYGYTF
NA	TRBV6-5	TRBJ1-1	TGTGCCAGCAGTCGCCGGGACATGATGAACACTGAAGCTTTCTTT	CASSRRDMMNTEAFF
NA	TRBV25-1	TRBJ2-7	TGTGCCAGCAGTGAAAACTACGAGCAGTACTTC	CASSENYEQYF
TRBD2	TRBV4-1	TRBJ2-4	TGCGCCAGCAGCCAAGATTTAGCGGGGGACATTCAGTACTTC	CASSQDLAGDIQYF
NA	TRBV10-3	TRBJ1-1	TGTGCCATCAGTGCAACCGGCGGCGCGGTGGAAGCTTTCTTT	CAISATGGAVEAFF
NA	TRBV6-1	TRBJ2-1	TGTGCCAGCAGTGTCGGCAGGGTGAATGAGCAGTTCTTC	CASSVGRVNEQFF
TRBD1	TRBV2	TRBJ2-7	TGTGCCAGCAGCGGGACAGGGTACTACGAGCAGTACTTC	CASSGTGYYEQYF
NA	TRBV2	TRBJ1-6	TGTGCCAGCAGCCGGGAGTACCCGGATAATTCACCCCTCCACTTT	CASSREYPDNSPLHF
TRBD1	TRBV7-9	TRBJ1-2	TGTGCCAGCAGCCCAGGGGGCGTCTATGGCTACACCTTC	CASSPGGVYGYTF
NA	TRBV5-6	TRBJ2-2	TGTGCCAGCAGCCCGTGGACTGACGCCGGGGAGCTGTTTTTT	CASSPWTDAGELFF
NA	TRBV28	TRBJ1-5	TGTGCCAGCAGCTTGACAGCTAACGGCCAGCCCCAGCATTTT	CASSLTANGQPQHF
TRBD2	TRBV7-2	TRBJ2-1	TGTGCCAGCACTCAGCTAGCGGGAGCGGGGAATGAGCAGTTCTTC	CASTQLAGAGNEQFF
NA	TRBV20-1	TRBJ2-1	TGCAGTGCTAGATACTACAATGAGCAGTTCTTC	CSARYYNEQFF
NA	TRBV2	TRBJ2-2	TGTGCCAGCACGGGGTCTTGGACCGGGGAGCTGTTTTTT	CASTGSWTGELFF
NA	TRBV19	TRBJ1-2	TGTGCCAGTAGTTTAACCGGGACATCCACCTTAGGCTACACCTTC	CASSLTGTSTLGYTF
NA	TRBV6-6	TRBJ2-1	TGTGCCAGCAGTTACTCGACTACCAATGAGCAGTTCTTC	CASSYSTTNEQFF
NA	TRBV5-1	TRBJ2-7	TGCGCCAGCAGCTTGGGGGAGATCTCCTACGAGCAGTACTTC	CASSLGEISYEQYF
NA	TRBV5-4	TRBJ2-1	TGTGCCAGCAGCCTCCTAGAGGGTGAGCAGTTCTTC	CASSLLEGEQFF
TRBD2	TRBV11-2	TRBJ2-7	TGTGCCAGCTCCCATAGCGGGAGTGGCGAGCAGTACTTC	CASSHSGSGEQYF
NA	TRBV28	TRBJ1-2	TGTGCCAGCAGTTTCTCTGTCCAGGGCTATGGCTACACCTTC	CASSFSVQGYGYTF
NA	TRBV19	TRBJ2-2	TGTGCCAGTAGTATTTGGTTTCGGCAGGGGAGAACCGGGGAGCTGTTTTTT	CASSIWFRQGRTGELFF
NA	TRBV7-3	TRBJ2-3	TGTGCCAGCAGCCCCCAGGGGACTACCACAGATACGCAGTATTTT	CASSPQGTTTDTQYF
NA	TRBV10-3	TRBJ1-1	TGTGCCATCAGTGAGTCCAGGGTGGAGAACACTGAAGCTTTCTTT	CAISESRVENTEAFF
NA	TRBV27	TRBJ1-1	TGTGCCAGTGGGGTAGGGAGGGGCTTCGAAGCTTTCTTT	CASGVGRGFEAFF
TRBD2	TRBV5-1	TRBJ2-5	TGCGCCAGCAGCTTGGGACTAGCGCTTTCCAGCGAGACCCAGTACTTC	CASSLGLALSSETQYF
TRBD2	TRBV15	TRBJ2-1	TGTGCCACCAGCAGAACTAGCGGGAGGTTAGTTGAGCAGTTCTTC	CATSRTSGRLVEQFF
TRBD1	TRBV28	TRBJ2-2	TGTGCCAGCAAAGACAGGGGCATCGCGAACACCGGGGAGCTGTTTTTT	CASKDRGIANTGELFF
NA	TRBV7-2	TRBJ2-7	TGTGCCAGCAGCTTACTGGGGGCTTCCTACGAGCAGTACTTC	CASSLLGASYEQYF
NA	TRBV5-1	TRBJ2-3	TGCGCCAGCAGCGACACGACAGATACGCAGTATTTT	CASSDTTDTQYF
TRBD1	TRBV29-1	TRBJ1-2	TGCAGCGTTTGGGGCGAGGGGGACAGCAATGGCTACACCTTC	CSVWGEGDSNGYTF
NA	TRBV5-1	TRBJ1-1	TGCGCCAGCAGCTTGGTAGGGGACTTGGGGGCTGAAGCTTTCTTT	CASSLVGDLGAEAFF